These T cell receptor beta chains were read from a single sample in a study of regulatory T cells in long-lasting Graves disease. TCRdb processed the multiplex PCR reads anew with MiXCR; each CDR3 protein has one entry. The sample holds a few hundred thousand distinct CDR3 sequences, around 20% seen once. This sample comprised peripheral blood mononuclear cells (PBMCs), obtained when the disease was refractory, from a patient treated with antithyroid drugs. Receptor source: a female donor with Graves disease. Both conserved end residues are part of each CDR3. A D gene is named only where the DNA matches it firmly. Clone size is not always given. Where it is, it says once, few, many or a class for expanded clones.

TRBV12-3/TRBV12-4	TRBD1	many	TRBJ1-1	CASSPAWDSEGDTEAFF	TGTGCCAGCAGTCCTGCATGGGACAGCGAAGGAGACACTGAAGCTTTCTTT
TRBV7-9	-	-	TRBJ2-7	CASSFRGRYEQYF	TGTGCCAGCAGCTTTCGGGGGCGGTACGAGCAGTACTTC
TRBV29-1	TRBD1	few	TRBJ2-2	CSVAEGAGTGELFF	TGCAGCGTTGCCGAGGGGGCGGGTACCGGGGAGCTGTTTTTT
TRBV12-3/TRBV12-4	TRBD1	many	TRBJ2-2	CASSLQGAGTGELFF	TGTGCCAGCAGTTTACAGGGGGCGGGCACCGGGGAGCTGTTTTTT
TRBV6-4	TRBD1	-	TRBJ2-7	CASTSNGGTGLYSSYEQYF	TGTGCCAGCACCTCGAATGGCGGGACAGGCCTCTACAGTTCCTACGAGCAGTACTTC
TRBV28	TRBD1	many	TRBJ2-5	CASSLVGTAEETQYF	TGTGCCAGCAGTTTAGTTGGGACAGCAGAAGAGACCCAGTACTTC
TRBV14	-	few	TRBJ1-1	CASSQWGGSEGTEAFF	TGTGCCAGCAGCCAATGGGGAGGGTCGGAGGGAACTGAAGCTTTCTTT
TRBV5-6	-	-	TRBJ2-7	CASSLIGSEQYF	TGTGCCAGCAGCTTGATAGGGAGCGAGCAGTACTTC
TRBV28	-	many	TRBJ1-5	CASTPQGQTNQPQHF	TGTGCCAGCACCCCACAGGGACAAACCAATCAGCCCCAGCATTTT
TRBV2	-	many	TRBJ2-2	CASSEVGRGATGELFF	TGTGCCAGCAGTGAAGTGGGCAGGGGAGCAACCGGGGAGCTGTTTTTT